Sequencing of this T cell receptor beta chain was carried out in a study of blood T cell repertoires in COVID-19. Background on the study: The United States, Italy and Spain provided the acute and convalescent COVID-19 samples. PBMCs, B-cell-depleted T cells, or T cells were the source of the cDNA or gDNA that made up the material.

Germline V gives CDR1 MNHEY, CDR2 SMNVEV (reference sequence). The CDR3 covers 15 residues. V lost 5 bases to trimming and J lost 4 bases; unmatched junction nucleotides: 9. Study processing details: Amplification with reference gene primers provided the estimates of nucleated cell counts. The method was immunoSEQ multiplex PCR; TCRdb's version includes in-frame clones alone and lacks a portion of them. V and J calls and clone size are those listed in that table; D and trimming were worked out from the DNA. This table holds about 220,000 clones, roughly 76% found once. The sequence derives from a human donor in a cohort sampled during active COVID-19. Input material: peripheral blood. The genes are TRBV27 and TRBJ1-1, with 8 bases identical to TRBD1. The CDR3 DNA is TGTGCCAGCAGTCCTGCGGACAGGGTGGCCACTGAAGCTTTCTTT. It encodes CASSPADRVATEAFF.